A selection of T cell receptor beta chains follows, all from one sample in a study of blood T cells in healthy people across ages. TCRdb passed the 5' RACE reads through MiXCR, listing each CDR3 protein once. In the table there are hundreds of thousands of distinct CDR3 sequences, around 21% of which are singletons. Sequencing was performed on blood. These receptor sequences come from a man in his 70s in good health. Each CDR3 is given with its conserved first and last residue. D genes are given only for firm matches. Where a row states a size, it is once, few, many or the class of an expanded clone; other rows omit it.

TRBV7-2,.,TRBD2,TRBJ2-7,CASSRTSTYEQYF,TGTGCCAGCAGCAGGACTAGCACCTACGAGCAGTACTTC
TRBV20-1,.,.,TRBJ2-1,CSAQIADYNEQFF,TGCAGTGCGCAAATAGCGGACTACAATGAGCAGTTCTTC
TRBV5-6,.,.,TRBJ1-2,CASSLDRDGGYTF,TGTGCCAGCAGCTTGGATCGTGACGGTGGCTACACCTTC
TRBV18,few,.,TRBJ2-2,CASSPPQGFPGELFF,TGTGCCAGCTCACCACCGCAGGGCTTCCCCGGGGAGCTGTTTTTT
TRBV20-1,few,TRBD1,TRBJ1-1,CSAQTGKNTEAFF,TGCAGTGCACAGACAGGGAAGAACACTGAAGCTTTCTTT
TRBV11-1,few,TRBD2,TRBJ2-5,CASSPSSPGLAGGETQYF,TGTGCCAGCAGCCCGTCAAGTCCCGGACTAGCGGGAGGAGAGACCCAGTACTTC
TRBV7-6,.,.,TRBJ1-1,CASSFGTQNTEAFF,TGTGCCAGCAGCTTCGGGACACAGAACACTGAAGCTTTCTTT
TRBV11-2,few,.,TRBJ2-1,CASSLTGRRSYNEQFF,TGTGCCAGCAGCCTAACGGGACGTCGGTCCTACAATGAGCAGTTCTTC
TRBV15,.,TRBD1,TRBJ2-7,CATSRDNRDRGLHEQYF,TGTGCCACCAGCAGAGATAATCGGGACAGGGGGCTCCACGAGCAGTACTTC
TRBV4-2,many,TRBD1,TRBJ1-4,CASSPGQGSEKLFF,TGTGCCAGCAGCCCCGGACAGGGGAGTGAAAAACTGTTTTTT
TRBV12-3/TRBV12-4,.,TRBD1,TRBJ2-4,CASSLQGLKNIQYF,TGTGCCAGCAGCCTACAGGGGCTAAAAAACATTCAGTACTTC
TRBV20-1,few,.,TRBJ2-5,CSAEVQETRYF,TGCAGTGCAGAAGTTCAAGAGACCCGGTACTTC
TRBV28,many,TRBD1,TRBJ2-3,CASAPGQGAQNTQYF,TGTGCCAGCGCACCCGGTCAGGGGGCGCAAAATACGCAGTATTTT
TRBV4-2,.,TRBD2,TRBJ2-5,CASSRAGGMGETQYF,TGTGCCAGCAGCAGAGCCGGGGGGATGGGGGAGACCCAGTACTTC
TRBV20-1,once,TRBD2,TRBJ2-3,CSARDPTSGNADTQYF,TGCAGTGCTAGAGATCCGACTAGCGGGAACGCAGATACGCAGTATTTT
TRBV15,few,.,TRBJ2-7,CATSRGSDQKQYF,TGTGCCACCAGCAGAGGATCCGATCAAAAGCAGTACTTC
TRBV19,few,TRBD2,TRBJ2-1,CASSRPTSRDEQFF,TGTGCCAGTAGTCGGCCGACTAGCCGCGATGAGCAGTTCTTC
TRBV29-1,few,TRBD2,TRBJ2-4,CSVVSSSGGGYRNIQYF,TGCAGCGTTGTTAGTTCCTCTGGGGGGGGGTACCGAAACATTCAGTACTTC
TRBV7-7,.,.,TRBJ2-5,CASSLDLAGREETQYF,TGTGCTAGCAGCTTAGATTTAGCAGGCCGGGAGGAGACCCAGTACTTC
TRBV3-1,.,TRBD2,TRBJ2-3,CASTPLLGTSGIKTQYF,TGTGCCAGCACCCCCTTATTAGGGACTAGCGGGATTAAGACGCAGTATTTT
TRBV29-1,few,.,TRBJ2-5,CSLDPSEETQYF,TGCAGCTTAGACCCTTCTGAAGAGACCCAGTACTTC
TRBV11-3,few,.,TRBJ2-1,CASSGSEDNEQFF,TGTGCCAGCAGCGGTAGCGAAGACAATGAGCAGTTCTTC
TRBV4-3,.,.,TRBJ1-2,CASGQETGTYGYTF,TGCGCCAGCGGCCAAGAAACAGGAACCTATGGCTACACCTTC
TRBV4-3,few,TRBD2,TRBJ2-5,CASSQEASGKETQYF,TGCGCCAGCAGCCAAGAGGCTAGCGGGAAGGAGACCCAGTACTTC
TRBV5-1,.,TRBD1,TRBJ2-5,CASSLWDRGFQETQYF,TGCGCCAGCAGCTTGTGGGACAGAGGTTTTCAAGAGACCCAGTACTTC
TRBV20-1,.,.,TRBJ2-5,CSAPYWQETQYF,TGCAGTGCCCCGTACTGGCAAGAGACCCAGTACTTC
TRBV7-3,.,.,TRBJ1-1,CASSLKAQNTEAFF,TGTGCCAGCAGCTTAAAGGCCCAGAACACTGAAGCTTTCTTT
TRBV10-3,.,TRBD1,TRBJ2-5,CAISEGKDRGRETQYF,TGTGCCATCAGTGAGGGAAAAGACAGGGGGCGGGAGACCCAGTACTTC
TRBV20-1,few,TRBD2,TRBJ2-3,CSARVQESSGRAGVQYF,TGCAGTGCTAGAGTCCAAGAGTCTAGCGGGAGGGCCGGCGTCCAGTATTTT
TRBV20-1,few,.,TRBJ2-7,CSARPLRGGAYEQYF,TGCAGTGCTAGACCCTTAAGGGGGGGAGCCTACGAGCAGTACTTC
TRBV29-1,.,.,TRBJ2-5,CSTTLGELLETQYF,TGCAGCACCACGTTGGGCGAGTTATTAGAGACCCAGTACTTC